Included here is one T cell receptor beta chain sequence, with context. CDR3 length: 16 amino acids. This entry belongs to a study of Ad26.COV2.S vaccination and SARS-CoV-2 variants. On the study more broadly: The vaccine Ad26.COV2.S was put into the muscle once, or twice with 56 days between.

Treatment of the sample: over 15 received Ad26.COV2.S at low or high dose, single or two shots; a few received placebo; per-sample allocation not given. On day 63 after the first injection, vaccine and placebo recipients gave samples. Generated by immunoSEQ multiplex PCR, the TCRdb table keeps only in-frame clones and is missing some. The repertoire consists of about 390,000 clones, with approximately 91% occurring once and the leading ten covering under 4%. The specimen was peripheral blood, collected in a trial of Ad26.COV2.S vaccine versus placebo. The V call is TRBV21-1, the J call TRBJ1-5; the table's TRBD1 call for D was not verified on the DNA. TRBV21-1 is reported as a pseudogene. This sequence originates from a person between 18 and 59 years old who received the Ad26.COV2.S COVID-19 vaccine or a placebo. As DNA, the CDR3 is TGTGCCAGCAGCAAACCCCCGGGACAGGGGAGTCAGCCCCAGCATTTT. This translates into CASSKPPGQGSQPQHF.